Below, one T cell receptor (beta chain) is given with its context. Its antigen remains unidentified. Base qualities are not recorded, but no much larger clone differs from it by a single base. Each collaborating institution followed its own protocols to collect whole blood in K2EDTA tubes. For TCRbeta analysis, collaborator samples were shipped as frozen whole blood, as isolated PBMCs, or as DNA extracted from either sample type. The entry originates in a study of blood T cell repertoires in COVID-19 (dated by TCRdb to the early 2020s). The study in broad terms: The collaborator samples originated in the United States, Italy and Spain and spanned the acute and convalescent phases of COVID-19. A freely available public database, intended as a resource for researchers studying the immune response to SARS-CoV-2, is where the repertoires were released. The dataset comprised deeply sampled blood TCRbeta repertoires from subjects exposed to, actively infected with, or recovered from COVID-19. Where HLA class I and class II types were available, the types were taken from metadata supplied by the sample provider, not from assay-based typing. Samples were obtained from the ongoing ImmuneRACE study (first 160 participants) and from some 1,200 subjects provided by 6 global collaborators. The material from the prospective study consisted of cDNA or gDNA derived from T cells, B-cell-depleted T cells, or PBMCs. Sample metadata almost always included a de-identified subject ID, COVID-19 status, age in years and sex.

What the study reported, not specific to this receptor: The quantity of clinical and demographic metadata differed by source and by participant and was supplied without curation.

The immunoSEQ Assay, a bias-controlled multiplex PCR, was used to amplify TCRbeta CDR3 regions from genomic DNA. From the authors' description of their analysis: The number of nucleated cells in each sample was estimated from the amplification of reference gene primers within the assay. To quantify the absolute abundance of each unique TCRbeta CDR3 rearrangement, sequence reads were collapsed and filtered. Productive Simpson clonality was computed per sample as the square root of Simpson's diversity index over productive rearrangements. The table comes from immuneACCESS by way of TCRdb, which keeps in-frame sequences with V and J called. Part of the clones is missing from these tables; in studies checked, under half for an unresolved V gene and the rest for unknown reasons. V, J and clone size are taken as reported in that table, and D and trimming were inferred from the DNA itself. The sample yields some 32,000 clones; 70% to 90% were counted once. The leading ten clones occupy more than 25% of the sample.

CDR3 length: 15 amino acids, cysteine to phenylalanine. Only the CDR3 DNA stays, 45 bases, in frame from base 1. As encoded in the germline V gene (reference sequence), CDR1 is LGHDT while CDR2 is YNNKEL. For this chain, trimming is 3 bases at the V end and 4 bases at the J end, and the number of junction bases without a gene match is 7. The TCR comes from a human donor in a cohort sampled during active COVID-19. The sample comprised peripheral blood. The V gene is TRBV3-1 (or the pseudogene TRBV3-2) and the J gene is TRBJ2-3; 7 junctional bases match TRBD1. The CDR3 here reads CASSHTGEGSDTQYF. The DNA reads TGTGCCAGCAGCCACACAGGGGAAGGCTCAGATACGCAGTATTTT.